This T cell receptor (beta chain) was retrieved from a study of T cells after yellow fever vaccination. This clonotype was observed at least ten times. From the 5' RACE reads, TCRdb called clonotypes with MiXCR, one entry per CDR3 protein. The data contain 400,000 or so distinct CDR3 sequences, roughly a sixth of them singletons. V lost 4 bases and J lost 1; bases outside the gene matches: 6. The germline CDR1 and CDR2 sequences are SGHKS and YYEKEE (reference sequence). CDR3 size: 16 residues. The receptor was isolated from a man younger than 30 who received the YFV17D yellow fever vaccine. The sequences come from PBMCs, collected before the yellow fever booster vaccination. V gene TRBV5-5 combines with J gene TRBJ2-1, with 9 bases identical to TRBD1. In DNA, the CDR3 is TGTGCCAGCAGCAACACCGGGACAGGGTCCTACAATGAGCAGTTCTTC. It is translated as CASSNTGTGSYNEQFF. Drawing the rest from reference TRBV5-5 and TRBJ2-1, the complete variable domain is DAGVTQSPTHLIKTRGQQVTLRCSPISGHKSVSWYQQVLGQGPQFIFQYYEKEERGRGNFPDRFSARQFPNYSSELNVNALLLGDSALYLCASSNTGTGSYNEQFFGPGTRLTVL.